This T cell receptor (beta chain) was identified in a study of cytomegalovirus exposure and HLA in healthy donors. Germline V CDR1 and CDR2: MNHNS, SASEGT. With 5 bases clipped from V and 10 bases from J, the junction kept 10 bases outside the gene matches. This CDR3 comprises 13 residues. Findings of the study overall: Later analysis demonstrated an association between a missense DCLRE1C variant and TCR beta V- and J-gene trimming. Indistinguishable V segments such as TRBV6-2 and TRBV6-3 were excluded.

In the PCR, 60 Vbeta and 13 Jbeta primers were used. Authors' processing steps: A later analysis tallied some 80 million unique TCR beta chains, some 12 million of them shared. Assay: immunoSEQ multiplex PCR; the TCRdb copy retains only in-frame clones and omits some. That table is the source of V, J and clone size, and D and trimming were worked out from the DNA. The sample consists of 100,000 to 150,000 clones, 80% to 85% of them appearing once. Details on this clone: Its antigen remains unidentified.

This chain connects TRBV6-1 to TRBJ1-1, with 7 bases that match TRBD1. The sequence derives from a woman under 40 in good health and CMV-seronegative. Material: PBMCs. DNA of the CDR3: TGTGCCAGCAGTCGGGACAGTCCTACCGGAGCTTTCTTT. It is translated as CASSRDSPTGAFF.